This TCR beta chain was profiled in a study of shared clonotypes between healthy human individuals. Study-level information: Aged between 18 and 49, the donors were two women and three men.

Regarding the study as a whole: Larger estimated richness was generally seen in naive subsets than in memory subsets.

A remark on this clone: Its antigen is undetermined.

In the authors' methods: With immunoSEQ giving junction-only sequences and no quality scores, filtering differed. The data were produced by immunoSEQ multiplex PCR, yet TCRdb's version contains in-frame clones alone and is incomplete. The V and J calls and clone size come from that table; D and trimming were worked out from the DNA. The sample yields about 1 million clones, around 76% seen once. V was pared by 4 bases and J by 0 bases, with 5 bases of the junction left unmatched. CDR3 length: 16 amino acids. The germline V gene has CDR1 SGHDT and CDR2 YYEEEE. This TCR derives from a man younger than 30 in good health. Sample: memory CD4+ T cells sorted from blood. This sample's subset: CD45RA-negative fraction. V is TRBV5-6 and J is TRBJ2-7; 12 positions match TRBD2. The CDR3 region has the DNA TGTGCCAGCAGCACCCTAGCGGGGGGGACCTCCTACGAGCAGTACTTC. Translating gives CASSTLAGGTSYEQYF.